These 7 T cell receptor beta chains were all obtained from the same sample, sequenced in a study of blood T cell repertoires in COVID-19. The repertoire was sequenced with immunoSEQ multiplex PCR; TCRdb's copy has only in-frame clones and lacks some. The data show 95,000 to 150,000 clones, with 82% seen just once and 4.5% held by the top ten. Sample: peripheral blood. These TCRs come from a woman in her 70s with acute or convalescent COVID-19.

The chain links TRBV12-3 or TRBV12-4 to TRBJ1-2; D is possibly TRBD1 (6 bases). V shed 10 bases and J shed 2 bases, with 14 bases lying between them. This CDR3 has 13 amino acids. CDR3 in DNA: TGTGCCACCCGACTGGGGGCAAACTATGGCTACACCTTC. Translating it yields CATRLGANYGYTF.

V usage is TRBV21-1 and J usage is TRBJ1-2. TRBV21-1 is shown as a pseudogene. The CDR3 length is 17 residues. CDR3 region: CASSPRSVLGACYGYTF. The CDR3 DNA sequence: TGTGCCAGCAGCCCCCGGTCGGTGTTAGGAGCCTGCTATGGCTACACCTTC.

This clone was found once. CDR3 sequence: CASSLTGPNEKLFF. Here the CDR3 DNA reads TGTGCCAGCAGCTTGACAGGGCCAAATGAAAAACTGTTTTTT. This chain uses TRBV7-8 with TRBJ1-4, with 7 bases fitting TRBD1. CDR3 length: 14 amino acids. Germline lookup yields CDR1 SGHVS and CDR2 FQNEAQ. V lost 3 bases, J lost 5 bases, and 3 bases stayed unmatched.

The V and J genes are TRBV4-3 and TRBJ1-5; D not resolved. The CDR3 runs to 15 residues. Germline-derived CDR1 and CDR2 are LGHNA and YSLEER. Trimming stripped 1 base from V and 6 bases from J, with 13 bases between. CDR3 residues: CASSQVLEDSQPQHF. The CDR3 DNA reads as TGCGCCAGCAGCCAAGTCCTTGAGGATTCTCAGCCCCAGCATTTT.

The rearrangement uses TRBV7-8 and TRBJ2-1, with 10 bases aligning to TRBD2. The V gene end was trimmed by 5 bases and the J gene end by 7 bases; junction bases not matched to a gene: 8. CDR1 SGHVS and CDR2 FQNEAQ come from the germline V gene. This CDR3 is built from 15 residues. DNA of the CDR3: TGTGCCAGCAGCGAGAGCGGGGGGGCCAGGAATGAGCAGTTCTTC. Translated, it gives CASSESGGARNEQFF.

The chain combines TRBV3-1 (or the pseudogene TRBV3-2) with TRBJ2-3, with 12 positions matching TRBD2. Germline assignment: CDR1 LGHDT and CDR2 YNNKEL (reference sequence). The CDR3 contains 15 residues. V trimming: 6 bases; J trimming: 4 bases; junction bases outside the gene matches: 5. The CDR3 DNA sequence: TGTGCCAGCAGGACTAGCGGGGGAGGCGCAGATACGCAGTATTTT. Translated, it gives CASRTSGGGADTQYF.

V is TRBV28 and J is TRBJ1-3; D is possibly TRBD1 (6 bases). From germline, CDR1 is MDHEN and CDR2 SYDVKM. This CDR3 spans 16 amino acids. Trimming removed 4 bases from V and 0 bases from J, with 13 bases in between. CDR3 protein: CASSYTRDISGNTIYF. In DNA form, the CDR3 reads TGTGCCAGCAGTTACACCCGGGACATCTCTGGAAACACCATATATTTT.